This T cell receptor (beta chain) originates from a study of blood T cell repertoires in COVID-19. In the study overall: COVID-19 samples from acute and convalescent phases originated in the United States, Italy and Spain. PBMCs, B-cell-depleted T cells, or T cells were the source of the cDNA or gDNA that made up the material.

From germline, CDR1 is MDHEN and CDR2 SYDVKM. The CDR3 runs 12 residues. The V and J ends lost 6 bases and 7 bases respectively, with 12 bases between them. Authors' methods: Reference gene primer amplification in the assay estimated nucleated cell counts. The protocol was immunoSEQ multiplex PCR, while the TCRdb copy is restricted to in-frame clones and leaves out a portion. That table gives V, J and clone size, and the DNA gave D and trimming. The repertoire holds approximately 41,000 clones, with roughly four fifths as singletons. J is TRBJ1-2 and V is TRBV28; D ambiguous. This clonotype was obtained from a man aged 35-49 years with active or convalescent COVID-19. The sequenced sample consisted of peripheral blood. The CDR3 coding sequence is TGTGCCAGCAGCTCGGGGTTTGGTGGCTACACCTTC. Protein: CASSSGFGGYTF.